These 27 T cell receptor beta chains were sequenced from one sample in a study of OX40 agonist ivuxolimab in advanced cancers. Clones were read by immunoSEQ multiplex PCR, and TCRdb kept only the in-frame ones, dropping some. The repertoire consists of approximately 82,000 clones, with over 80% occurring once and the leading ten covering 0.45% to 0.7%. The sample consisted of CD4+ or CD8+ T cells sorted from blood, taken in a trial of the OX40 agonist ivuxolimab. Source of these receptors: an adult with an advanced solid tumor such as melanoma, head and neck, liver or kidney cancer.

The chain recombines TRBV5-5 with TRBJ2-3; TRBD2 might be the D (7 bases). The CDR3 runs to 13 residues. Trimming removed 2 bases from V and 4 bases from J, with 8 bases in between. Germline V lookup: CDR1 SGHKS, CDR2 YYEKEE (reference sequence). CDR3: CASSLGGADTQYF. CDR3 sequence (DNA): TGTGCCAGCAGCTTAGGGGGGGCAGATACGCAGTATTTT.

V gene TRBV6-5 combines with J gene TRBJ1-1; no definite D call. The CDR3 totals 13 residues. From germline, CDR1 is MNHEY and CDR2 SVGAGI. With 1 base removed from V and 3 bases from J, the gap between germline ends came to 6 bases. CDR3 DNA: TGTGCCAGCAGTTACTGGCCTTACACTGAAGCTTTCTTT. As protein: CASSYWPYTEAFF.

This chain links TRBV9 with TRBJ2-1; 10 nucleotides line up with TRBD2. V shed 3 bases and J 7 bases; nucleotides not matched to a gene: 22. Germline CDR1 and CDR2: SGDLS and YYNGEE. The length of the CDR3 is 20 residues. CDR3 sequence: CASSAHMTFSSGRIGNEQFF. The CDR3 DNA is TGTGCCAGCAGCGCCCACATGACATTTTCTAGCGGGAGAATCGGTAATGAGCAGTTCTTC.

This clone came up a few times. The chain couples TRBV15 to TRBJ1-2; TRBD1 aligns across 10 bases. With 3 bases clipped from V and 5 bases from J, the junction kept 3 bases outside the gene matches. The CDR3 extends over 14 amino acids. Looked up from germline, CDR1 is LNHNV and CDR2 is YYDKDF (reference sequence). DNA for the CDR3: TGTGCCACCAGCAGGGGACAGGGGCAGTATGGCTACACCTTC. Translating it yields CATSRGQGQYGYTF.

This clone has a handful of counts. The CDR3 nucleotides read TGTGCCTGGAGTTATCGGCGAGAGACAGCCTATGGCTACACCTTC. Translating it yields CAWSYRRETAYGYTF. V gene TRBV30 combines with J gene TRBJ1-2; a weak D match, TRBD1 (5 bases). The germline V gene has CDR1 GTSNPN and CDR2 SVGIG (reference sequence). This CDR3 is 15 amino acids long. With 2 bases removed from V and 4 bases from J, the gap between germline ends came to 17 bases. The entire variable domain, with the rest obtained from reference TRBV30 and TRBJ1-2, is as follows: SQTIHQWPATLVQPVGSPLSLECTVEGTSNPNLYWYRQAAGRGLQLLFYSVGIGQISSEVPQNLSASRPQDRQFILSSKKLLLSDSGFYLCAWSYRRETAYGYTFGSGTRLTVV.

This clone was counted between two and nine times. The rearrangement links TRBV6-1 to TRBJ1-5; 10 bases map to TRBD1. The CDR3 extends over 15 amino acids. Trimming at V came to 6 bases and at J to 6 bases, leaving 8 bases not matched to a gene. Germline V gene lookup returns CDR1 MNHNS and CDR2 SASEGT. CDR3 sequence (DNA): TGTGCCAGCAGCGCGGACAGGGGGAACGGTCAGCCCCAGCATTTT. Translated: CASSADRGNGQPQHF.

This clone was found once. The chain links TRBV5-6 to TRBJ2-5; D is perhaps TRBD1 (5 bases). The germline V and J ends were trimmed by 6 bases and 2 bases, with 14 bases remaining between them. CDR3 length: 14 residues. Germline V gene data show CDR1 as SGHDT and CDR2 as YYEEEE. CDR3 sequence (DNA): TGTGCCAGCACCCGCGCAGGGCGGCAAGAGACCCAGTACTTC. The encoded protein is CASTRAGRQETQYF.

This rearrangement joins TRBV6-1 to TRBJ1-2, with 11 bases matching TRBD1. The ends lost 7 bases at V and 9 bases at J; junction bases unmatched: 4. The CDR3 covers 12 residues. Germline CDR1 MNHNS, CDR2 SASEGT. The CDR3 sequence: CASTGTGGSYTF. The CDR3 nucleotides are TGTGCCAGCACCGGGACAGGGGGTAGCTACACCTTC.

The chain carries TRBV7-2 and TRBJ1-3; D not certain. This CDR3 contains 14 residues. Trimming shortened V by 3 bases and J by 7 bases, and 13 bases separated the two germline ends. CDR1 is SGHTA, CDR2 FQGNSA, per germline. The DNA for the CDR3 is TGTGCCAGCAGCTTGACACTCCCGGGGAACACCATATATTTT. Translating it yields CASSLTLPGNTIYF.

This clone was seen only once. The V call is TRBV7-2, the J call TRBJ2-7; D is ambiguous. CDR3 length equals 14 residues. Germline CDR1 is SGHTA and CDR2 is FQGNSA. Trimming removed 1 base from V and 12 bases from J, with 19 bases in between. The CDR3 spells CASSLDRWSSSAYF. The DNA for the CDR3 is TGTGCCAGCAGCTTAGACCGGTGGTCCTCCAGTGCGTACTTC.

The rearrangement uses TRBV19 and TRBJ2-1, with 10 bases identical to TRBD1. Germline trimming cut 5 bases from V and 4 bases from J; bases unmatched to any gene: 8. Germline V CDR1 and CDR2: LNHDA, SQIVND (reference sequence). This CDR3 is 16 amino acids long. As DNA, the CDR3 is TGTGCCAGTAGTGGCCAGAGACAGGGGGCGTACAATGAGCAGTTCTTC. Protein: CASSGQRQGAYNEQFF. The whole variable domain, remainder taken from reference TRBV19 and TRBJ2-1, is DGGITQSPKYLFRKEGQNVTLSCEQNLNHDAMYWYRQDPGQGLRLIYYSQIVNDFQKGDIAEGYSVSREKKESFPLTVTSAQKNPTAFYLCASSGQRQGAYNEQFFGPGTRLTVL.

The rearrangement uses TRBV7-2 and TRBJ2-5, with D unclear. Germline CDR1 SGHTA, CDR2 FQGNSA. The length of the CDR3 is 14 residues. Deletions cut 1 base from V and 2 bases from J, with 8 bases between. CDR3: CASSLGNFQETQYF. Written as DNA, the CDR3 is TGTGCCAGCAGCTTAGGGAATTTTCAAGAGACCCAGTACTTC.

The rearrangement links TRBV6-5 to TRBJ1-1, with D tentatively TRBD1 (5 bases). V dropped 2 bases and J dropped 1 base, with 11 bases sitting between them. Germline CDR1 is MNHEY and CDR2 is SVGAGI. CDR3 size: 15 residues. CDR3 in amino acids: CASSYDARANTEAFF. The CDR3 nucleotides are TGTGCCAGCAGTTACGATGCCAGGGCGAACACTGAAGCTTTCTTT.

V is TRBV11-2 and J is TRBJ2-5; TRBD2 matches 11 bases. With V trimmed by 0 bases and J by 3 bases, 6 bases remained unmatched. CDR1 is SGHAT and CDR2 is FQNNGV in the germline V gene. The CDR3 has 17 amino acids. The CDR3 region has the DNA TGTGCCAGCAGCTTAGAATGGCCACTAGCGGGGGAAGAGACCCAGTACTTC. Translated, it gives CASSLEWPLAGEETQYF.

The chain links TRBV19 to TRBJ1-1, with unresolved D. Trimming took 5 bases from V and 6 from J, leaving 13 bases between them. CDR1 LNHDA and CDR2 SQIVND come from the germline V gene (reference sequence). This CDR3 is built from 13 residues. This chain's CDR3 is CASSLGRDAEAFF. As DNA, the CDR3 is TGTGCCAGTAGTCTCGGGCGTGATGCTGAAGCTTTCTTT.

The V and J genes are TRBV10-3 and TRBJ2-2; no clear D. Trimming took off 3 bases at V and 6 bases at J, with 8 bases between the two ends. Germline CDR1 ENHRY, CDR2 SYGVKD. This CDR3 region has 13 residues. The chain's CDR3 is CAISERLAGELFF. DNA for the CDR3: TGTGCCATCAGTGAACGATTGGCCGGGGAGCTGTTTTTT.

CDR3 bases: TGTGCCAGCAGTTTCACAGGGAGGGAGAACACTGAAGCTTTCTTT. This codes for CASSFTGRENTEAFF. The rearrangement joins TRBV27 to TRBJ1-1; D is perhaps TRBD1 (6 bases). The length of the CDR3 is 15 residues. The V and J ends lost 3 bases and 1 base respectively, with 12 bases between them. CDR1 and CDR2 from the germline V gene are MNHEY and SMNVEV (reference sequence).

The chain recombines TRBV6-1 with TRBJ2-7; TRBD1 might be the D (5 bases). Trimming left V 2 bases short and J 4 bases short, with 12 bases between. Looked up from germline, CDR1 is MNHNS and CDR2 is SASEGT. The CDR3 spans 14 residues. CDR3 sequence reads: CASSEKGQAYEQYF. The CDR3 DNA reads as TGTGCCAGCAGTGAAAAGGGGCAGGCTTACGAGCAGTACTTC.

The chain links TRBV15 to TRBJ2-3; 8 bases match TRBD2. V was clipped by 0 bases and J by 2 bases; unmatched bases: 13. Germline V CDR1 and CDR2: LNHNV, YYDKDF (reference sequence). This CDR3 is 19 amino acids long. In nucleotides, the CDR3 is TGTGCCACCAGCAGAGACGGCGTGAGGCCGGGGGGGCACACAGATACGCAGTATTTT. It translates to CATSRDGVRPGGHTDTQYF.

This chain uses TRBV19 with TRBJ2-5; TRBD1 aligns across 11 bases. CDR3 length: 13 residues. CDR1 and CDR2 (germline): LNHDA, SQIVND (reference sequence). J lost 5 bases, V lost 6 bases, and 2 bases had no gene match. The CDR3: CASRDRGLETQYF. As DNA, the CDR3 is TGTGCCAGTAGGGACAGGGGGCTGGAGACCCAGTACTTC. The complete variable domain, with remaining parts taken from reference TRBV19 and TRBJ2-5, reads DGGITQSPKYLFRKEGQNVTLSCEQNLNHDAMYWYRQDPGQGLRLIYYSQIVNDFQKGDIAEGYSVSREKKESFPLTVTSAQKNPTAFYLCASRDRGLETQYFGPGTRLLVL.

This sequence joins TRBV12-5 and TRBJ2-7; 8 nucleotides align to TRBD2. The germline V gene has CDR1 LGHNT and CDR2 FRNRAP. V dropped 6 bases and J dropped 3; count of bases not matched to a gene: 10. The CDR3 totals 15 residues. DNA for the CDR3: TGTGCTAGTGGACGAGCGGGAGATCATCGCTACGAGCAGTACTTC. Translating it yields CASGRAGDHRYEQYF.

The V call is TRBV28, the J call TRBJ2-1; 7 nucleotides align to TRBD1. The CDR3 has 15 residues. Germline assignment: CDR1 MDHEN and CDR2 SYDVKM. V dropped 2 bases and J dropped 4; count of bases not matched to a gene: 5. CDR3 bases: TGTGCCAGCAGTTTACCGGGACAGCGATACAATGAGCAGTTCTTC. This codes for CASSLPGQRYNEQFF.

V is TRBV9 and J is TRBJ1-6, with a weak D call TRBD1 (5 bases). The CDR3 runs to 14 residues. V was shortened by 3 bases and J by 8 bases, with 12 bases between the two germline ends. CDR1 is SGDLS and CDR2 is YYNGEE in the germline V gene. CDR3 region: CASSGGWGYSPLHF. In DNA form, the CDR3 reads TGTGCCAGCAGCGGTGGCTGGGGGTATTCACCCCTCCACTTT.

CDR3 sequence reads: CASSRQRNTEAFF. The CDR3 DNA sequence: TGTGCCAGCAGCCGCCAGAGGAACACTGAAGCTTTCTTT. The chain links TRBV14 to TRBJ1-1, with no clear D. Germline V gene lookup returns CDR1 SGHDN and CDR2 FVKESK. The CDR3 runs 13 residues. V lost 4 bases and J lost 1, with 7 bases in between.

The V and J genes are TRBV5-6 and TRBJ2-7; D is possibly TRBD2 (5 bases). This CDR3 is 15 amino acids long. Germline CDR1 SGHDT, CDR2 YYEEEE. Trimming shortened V by 0 bases and J by 0 bases, and 10 bases separated the two germline ends. The CDR3 sequence: CASSLGGFGSYEQYF. In DNA, the CDR3 is TGTGCCAGCAGCTTGGGAGGGTTCGGCTCCTACGAGCAGTACTTC. Using reference TRBV5-6 and TRBJ2-7 for the parts outside the CDR3, the full variable domain is DAGVTQSPTHLIKTRGQQVTLRCSPKSGHDTVSWYQQALGQGPQFIFQYYEEEERQRGNFPDRFSGHQFPNYSSELNVNALLLGDSALYLCASSLGGFGSYEQYFGPGTRLTVT.

The chain recombines TRBV18 with TRBJ2-2; no clear D. Germline V gene lookup returns CDR1 KGHSH and CDR2 LQKENI. Trimming removed 3 bases at V and 3 bases at J, with 8 bases between. The CDR3 is made up of 14 amino acids. The DNA for the CDR3 is TGTGCCAGCTCACCCTTAAGGGACACCGGGGAGCTGTTTTTT. It encodes CASSPLRDTGELFF.

The chain employs TRBV28 and TRBJ1-1, with TRBD1 matching 10 bases. This CDR3 has 16 residues. The trim removed 5 bases at V and 3 bases at J, leaving 9 bases unmatched. Germline V gene lookup returns CDR1 MDHEN and CDR2 SYDVKM. CDR3 sequence (DNA): TGTGCCAGCAGTCCGGACAGGGGGGGCGAGGACACTGAAGCTTTCTTT. Protein sequence: CASSPDRGGEDTEAFF. Filled out from reference TRBV28 and TRBJ1-1, the complete variable domain reads DVKVTQSSRYLVKRTGEKVFLECVQDMDHENMFWYRQDPGLGLRLIYFSYDVKMKEKGDIPEGYSVSREKKERFSLILESASTNQTSMYLCASSPDRGGEDTEAFFGQGTRLTVV.